This TCR beta chain emerged from a study of blood T cell repertoires in COVID-19. Only in-frame clones appear in the TCRdb table, and some are missing; sequencing was by immunoSEQ multiplex PCR. The data hold fewer than 450,000 clones, with about 88% observed a single time. Assignments of participants to cohorts depended upon their own reported clinical history. With 6 bases clipped from V and 4 bases from J, the junction kept 8 bases outside the gene matches. Per germline, CDR1 MDHEN and CDR2 SYDVKM. This CDR3 spans 15 amino acids. V is TRBV28 and J is TRBJ1-1; 10 bases line up with TRBD1. The source is a woman between 18 and 29 years old who had recovered from COVID-19. What was sequenced was PBMCs or T cells enriched from blood (not recorded which). DNA for the CDR3: TGTGCCAGCAGGGGATCGACAGGGGGCTCCACTGAAGCTTTCTTT. This codes for CASRGSTGGSTEAFF.